Described below is a single T cell receptor beta chain sequence and its context. The entry originates in a study of shared clonotypes between healthy human individuals. In germline, CDR1 is SGHDT, CDR2 YYEEEE. The length of the CDR3 is 15 residues. J gave up 4 bases and V 3 bases, and 2 bases lay outside the gene matches. Sequencing used immunoSEQ multiplex PCR; TCRdb keeps in-frame clones, though not all of them. This sample has approximately 1.4 million clones, with 95% to 99% found just once. V gene TRBV5-6 combines with J gene TRBJ2-1, with 12 bases fitting TRBD2. The source material was naive CD4+ T cells sorted from blood. Subset of the sample: CD45RA+ positively selected. The TCR originated in a man aged 25 to 45 in good health. The CDR3 reads CASSSGLAGYNEQFF. The CDR3 DNA follows: TGTGCCAGCAGCTCCGGACTAGCGGGATACAATGAGCAGTTCTTC.